This T cell receptor beta chain was sequenced in a study of CD8 T cells in ankylosing spondylitis. TCRdb re-called the 5' RACE reads through MiXCR, storing one row per CDR3 protein. The table lists 250,000 to 350,000 distinct CDR3 sequences, about 20% of them singletons. Trimming took off 5 bases at V and 7 bases at J, with 11 bases between the two ends. In germline, CDR1 is SEHNR, CDR2 FQNEAQ (reference sequence). The CDR3 loop spans 13 amino acids. This clonotype was counted a single time. V usage is TRBV7-9 and J usage is TRBJ2-2; D is uncertain. The origin of this receptor is a male donor with ankylosing spondylitis or in good health (not recorded which). The specimen was blood, either unsorted or a sorted T cell fraction (not recorded which). The CDR3 bases are TGTGCCAGCAGCCCATTACACGTCGGGGAGCTGTTTTTT. Amino acid sequence: CASSPLHVGELFF.